This is a list of T cell receptor beta chains from one sample in a study of T cell repertoires in cytomegalovirus infection. Via MiXCR, TCRdb re-called the reads, giving one row per CDR3 protein. The data contain about 770,000 distinct CDR3 sequences, 25% to 30% of them singletons. These receptors lack a known antigen. This specimen consisted of cultured CD8+ T cells from PBMCs, obtained from culture after CMV antigen stimulation. These receptor sequences come from a human donor in good health (CMV status not recorded). Some clones in this sample may be carry-over from other donors' samples. The CDR3 runs from the conserved cysteine through the conserved F or W. Each record gives: CDR3 length, J gene, V gene, clone size, D gene, CDR3 DNA, CDR3 protein. D genes are given only for firm matches. For some rows the clone size is stated as once, few or many, or as a class when expanded; others skip it.

cdr3_length: 14
j_call: TRBJ2-1
v_call: TRBV12-3/TRBV12-4
clone_size: many
d_call: -
cdr3_nt: TGTGCCAGCAGTTTCGGCTCCCAGGCCCGTGAGCAGTTCTTC
cdr3_aa: CASSFGSQAREQFF

cdr3_length: 16
j_call: TRBJ2-2
v_call: TRBV12-3/TRBV12-4
clone_size: many
d_call: -
cdr3_nt: TGTGCCAGCAGTAACCAGCGAGGGGGGAACACCGGGGAGCTGTTTTTT
cdr3_aa: CASSNQRGGNTGELFF

cdr3_length: 16
j_call: TRBJ2-3
v_call: TRBV20-1
clone_size: -
d_call: -
cdr3_nt: TGCAGTGCTAGAGATAGACACGGCCCGAGCACAGATACGCAGTATTTT
cdr3_aa: CSARDRHGPSTDTQYF

cdr3_length: 17
j_call: TRBJ2-1
v_call: TRBV4-1
clone_size: -
d_call: TRBD2
cdr3_nt: TGCGCCAGCAGCCGGGACCCGACTAGCGGGACCTACAATGAGCAGTTCTTC
cdr3_aa: CASSRDPTSGTYNEQFF

cdr3_length: 13
j_call: TRBJ1-1
v_call: TRBV11-3
clone_size: many
d_call: TRBD1
cdr3_nt: TGTGCCAGCAGCGTTTCAGGGGGCACTGAAGCTTTCTTT
cdr3_aa: CASSVSGGTEAFF

cdr3_length: 18
j_call: TRBJ2-1
v_call: TRBV10-3
clone_size: -
d_call: TRBD2
cdr3_nt: TGTGCCATCAGTGCTTCCGCTAGCGGGAACCTATCTTACAATGAGCAGTTCTTC
cdr3_aa: CAISASASGNLSYNEQFF

cdr3_length: 12
j_call: TRBJ1-2
v_call: TRBV7-2
clone_size: few
d_call: -
cdr3_nt: TGTGCCAGCAGCTTGGATGCCTATGGCTACACCTTC
cdr3_aa: CASSLDAYGYTF

cdr3_length: 11
j_call: TRBJ2-5
v_call: TRBV11-1
clone_size: few
d_call: -
cdr3_nt: TGTGCTGCCGCCACCGGCCAGACCCAGTACTTC
cdr3_aa: CAAATGQTQYF

cdr3_length: 19
j_call: TRBJ1-1
v_call: TRBV10-1
clone_size: few
d_call: TRBD1
cdr3_nt: TGCGCCAGCAGCAAATTCCTCAGGGGGCTCGGTCTCTTGAACACTGAAGCTTTCTTT
cdr3_aa: CASSKFLRGLGLLNTEAFF

cdr3_length: 11
j_call: TRBJ1-1
v_call: TRBV5-1
clone_size: many
d_call: -
cdr3_nt: TGCGCCAGCAGCTCGGCAGGTTGGGCTTTCTTT
cdr3_aa: CASSSAGWAFF

cdr3_length: 19
j_call: TRBJ1-2
v_call: TRBV7-6
clone_size: few
d_call: -
cdr3_nt: TGTGCCAGCAGCCCCTCGAACCCTCTGGGCAGCCGTCTTGAGTATGGCTACACCTTC
cdr3_aa: CASSPSNPLGSRLEYGYTF

cdr3_length: 15
j_call: TRBJ2-6
v_call: TRBV6-5
clone_size: many
d_call: -
cdr3_nt: TGTGCCAGCAGTTACTCCGGGACAGGGGCCAACGTCCTGACTTTC
cdr3_aa: CASSYSGTGANVLTF

cdr3_length: 14
j_call: TRBJ2-5
v_call: TRBV12-3/TRBV12-4
clone_size: -
d_call: TRBD2
cdr3_nt: TGTGCCAGCAGAGCAGCGGGGAGACAAGAGACCCAGTACTTC
cdr3_aa: CASRAAGRQETQYF

cdr3_length: 15
j_call: TRBJ2-1
v_call: TRBV7-6
clone_size: few
d_call: -
cdr3_nt: TGTGCCAGCAGCCTCGACCCGAACTCCTACAATGAGCAGTTCTTC
cdr3_aa: CASSLDPNSYNEQFF

cdr3_length: 10
j_call: TRBJ1-4
v_call: TRBV6-1
clone_size: once
d_call: -
cdr3_nt: TGTGCCAGCAGTGTTGAAAAACTGTTTTTT
cdr3_aa: CASSVEKLFF

cdr3_length: 12
j_call: TRBJ1-1
v_call: TRBV29-1
clone_size: -
d_call: -
cdr3_nt: TGCAGCGTTGAAGAGGTTCTTAGGGTATCTTTCTTT
cdr3_aa: CSVEEVLRVSFF

cdr3_length: 11
j_call: TRBJ1-2
v_call: TRBV29-1
clone_size: -
d_call: -
cdr3_nt: TGCAGCGTTGAGGGGGAACGTGGCTACACCTTC
cdr3_aa: CSVEGERGYTF

cdr3_length: 14
j_call: TRBJ1-2
v_call: TRBV12-3/TRBV12-4
clone_size: few
d_call: -
cdr3_nt: TGTGCCAGCAGTTTTAGGACCGAGAACTATGGCTACACCTTC
cdr3_aa: CASSFRTENYGYTF

cdr3_length: 10
j_call: TRBJ2-1
v_call: TRBV2
clone_size: -
d_call: -
cdr3_nt: TGTGCCAGCAGGGGGACAGAGCAGTTCTTC
cdr3_aa: CASRGTEQFF

cdr3_length: 14
j_call: TRBJ1-2
v_call: TRBV6-2/TRBV6-3
clone_size: -
d_call: -
cdr3_nt: TGTGCCAGCAGTTACGTTCCGGCCTTGAGTGGCTACACCTTC
cdr3_aa: CASSYVPALSGYTF

cdr3_length: 13
j_call: TRBJ2-3
v_call: TRBV7-8
clone_size: -
d_call: -
cdr3_nt: TGTGCCAGCAGCTCCGAAAGCACAGATACGCAGTATTTT
cdr3_aa: CASSSESTDTQYF

cdr3_length: 16
j_call: TRBJ2-3
v_call: TRBV4-1
clone_size: -
d_call: -
cdr3_nt: TGCGCCAGCAGCCTTTGGCCGGGGGCCGCCACAGATACGCAGTATTTT
cdr3_aa: CASSLWPGAATDTQYF

cdr3_length: 16
j_call: TRBJ1-1
v_call: TRBV7-9
clone_size: -
d_call: -
cdr3_nt: TGTGCCAGCAGCCACTCGGACGAGGGCATGAACACTGAAGCTTTCTTT
cdr3_aa: CASSHSDEGMNTEAFF

cdr3_length: 12
j_call: TRBJ2-3
v_call: TRBV7-6
clone_size: many
d_call: -
cdr3_nt: TGTGCCAGCAGCTTAAGGGCAGATACGCAGTATTTT
cdr3_aa: CASSLRADTQYF

cdr3_length: 15
j_call: TRBJ2-1
v_call: TRBV7-6
clone_size: -
d_call: TRBD2
cdr3_nt: TGTGCCAGCAGCTCTCGGGGGGGCCGTTCTGCTGAGCAGTTCTTC
cdr3_aa: CASSSRGGRSAEQFF

cdr3_length: 16
j_call: TRBJ2-3
v_call: TRBV7-6
clone_size: many
d_call: -
cdr3_nt: TGTGCCAGCAGCCCGGCGGTTGCGGGGCTGGCAGATACGCAGTATTTT
cdr3_aa: CASSPAVAGLADTQYF

cdr3_length: 15
j_call: TRBJ2-3
v_call: TRBV7-2
clone_size: -
d_call: -
cdr3_nt: TGTGCCAGCAGCCCTTCGGGGCCCCGCACAGATACGCAGTATTTT
cdr3_aa: CASSPSGPRTDTQYF

cdr3_length: 15
j_call: TRBJ1-2
v_call: TRBV7-9
clone_size: many
d_call: -
cdr3_nt: TGTGCCAGCAGCTTTGGAGGGTTAGCTAACTATGGCTACACCTTC
cdr3_aa: CASSFGGLANYGYTF

cdr3_length: 15
j_call: TRBJ2-3
v_call: TRBV20-1
clone_size: -
d_call: TRBD2
cdr3_nt: TGCAGTGCTAGAGGTGCGGGGGACAGCACAGATACGCAGTATTTT
cdr3_aa: CSARGAGDSTDTQYF

cdr3_length: 15
j_call: TRBJ1-1
v_call: TRBV7-6
clone_size: few
d_call: -
cdr3_nt: TGTGCCAGCAGCTTAGCCGGCCTCGGGCACACTGAAGCTTTCTTT
cdr3_aa: CASSLAGLGHTEAFF

cdr3_length: 14
j_call: TRBJ2-1
v_call: TRBV10-3
clone_size: few
d_call: TRBD2
cdr3_nt: TGTGCCATCTCCACAGCCAGCGGGAGTAATGAGCAGTTCTTC
cdr3_aa: CAISTASGSNEQFF

cdr3_length: 12
j_call: TRBJ1-2
v_call: TRBV7-9
clone_size: -
d_call: -
cdr3_nt: TGTGCCAGCAGCCCGTCCCACTATGGCTACACCTTC
cdr3_aa: CASSPSHYGYTF

cdr3_length: 15
j_call: TRBJ2-5
v_call: TRBV9
clone_size: -
d_call: TRBD2
cdr3_nt: TGTGCCAGCAGCGACGGCGGGGGGGTCCAAGAGACCCAGTACTTC
cdr3_aa: CASSDGGGVQETQYF

cdr3_length: 17
j_call: TRBJ2-1
v_call: TRBV6-2/TRBV6-3
clone_size: -
d_call: -
cdr3_nt: TGTGCCAGCAGCCCCGTGGGGGGATGGGGATTGGTCAATGAGCAGTTCTTC
cdr3_aa: CASSPVGGWGLVNEQFF

cdr3_length: 20
j_call: TRBJ2-6
v_call: TRBV7-9
clone_size: -
d_call: -
cdr3_nt: TGTGCCAGCAGCTTAGAGGTAGGGTGGGGTCGACGCTCTGGGGCCAACGTCCTGACTTTC
cdr3_aa: CASSLEVGWGRRSGANVLTF

cdr3_length: 15
j_call: TRBJ2-3
v_call: TRBV15
clone_size: -
d_call: -
cdr3_nt: TGTGCCACCAGCAGAGCAAGGGGGGCCACAGATACGCAGTATTTT
cdr3_aa: CATSRARGATDTQYF

cdr3_length: 16
j_call: TRBJ1-1
v_call: TRBV7-9
clone_size: many
d_call: -
cdr3_nt: TGTGCCAGCAGCTTAGCCGTCGGACACCCAAACACTGAAGCTTTCTTT
cdr3_aa: CASSLAVGHPNTEAFF

cdr3_length: 15
j_call: TRBJ2-6
v_call: TRBV7-9
clone_size: -
d_call: -
cdr3_nt: TGTGCCAGCATCCTCCCCGTCTCTGGGGCCAACGTCCTGACTTTC
cdr3_aa: CASILPVSGANVLTF

cdr3_length: 16
j_call: TRBJ1-4
v_call: TRBV3-1
clone_size: few
d_call: TRBD1
cdr3_nt: TGTGCCAGCAGCCAGGCACAAGGGACAGGAGGCGAAAAACTGTTTTTT
cdr3_aa: CASSQAQGTGGEKLFF

cdr3_length: 14
j_call: TRBJ1-2
v_call: TRBV4-3
clone_size: few
d_call: -
cdr3_nt: TGCGCCAGCAGCCAAGACGCCGGTGATTATGGCTACACCTTC
cdr3_aa: CASSQDAGDYGYTF

cdr3_length: 15
j_call: TRBJ2-7
v_call: TRBV7-9
clone_size: -
d_call: -
cdr3_nt: TGTGCCAGCAGCGGCGGGACGCCCAACCCCTACGAGCAGTACTTC
cdr3_aa: CASSGGTPNPYEQYF

cdr3_length: 17
j_call: TRBJ2-1
v_call: TRBV12-3/TRBV12-4
clone_size: few
d_call: TRBD2
cdr3_nt: TGTGCCAGCAGGGTATTGGGACTAGCGGGGGGCTTTAATGAGCAGTTCTTC
cdr3_aa: CASRVLGLAGGFNEQFF

cdr3_length: 12
j_call: TRBJ2-5
v_call: TRBV20-1
clone_size: once
d_call: -
cdr3_nt: TGCAGTGCTAGAGAGTACCAAGAGACCCAGTACTTC
cdr3_aa: CSAREYQETQYF

cdr3_length: 12
j_call: TRBJ2-7
v_call: TRBV12-3/TRBV12-4
clone_size: -
d_call: -
cdr3_nt: TGTGCCAGCAGTTCCCCCCATAGCGAGCAGTACTTC
cdr3_aa: CASSSPHSEQYF

cdr3_length: 14
j_call: TRBJ1-5
v_call: TRBV7-9
clone_size: few
d_call: -
cdr3_nt: TGTGCCAGCGCTGGATTTTTTAGCAATCAGCCCCAGCATTTT
cdr3_aa: CASAGFFSNQPQHF

cdr3_length: 14
j_call: TRBJ1-4
v_call: TRBV6-2/TRBV6-3
clone_size: -
d_call: -
cdr3_nt: TGTGCCAGCGCCTACTCGGGGAGGGCAGAAAAACTGTTTTTT
cdr3_aa: CASAYSGRAEKLFF

cdr3_length: 13
j_call: TRBJ1-5
v_call: TRBV12-3/TRBV12-4
clone_size: once
d_call: -
cdr3_nt: TGTGCCAACAGGACGTATAGCAATCAGCCCCAGCATTTT
cdr3_aa: CANRTYSNQPQHF

cdr3_length: 13
j_call: TRBJ2-1
v_call: TRBV7-4
clone_size: -
d_call: -
cdr3_nt: TGTGCCAGCAGCCCGCCGGAGTGGCTTGAGCAGTTCTTC
cdr3_aa: CASSPPEWLEQFF

cdr3_length: 17
j_call: TRBJ2-5
v_call: TRBV10-3
clone_size: few
d_call: TRBD2
cdr3_nt: TGTGCCATCAGTGACCGAGCTAGCGGGGGGTACCAAGAGACCCAGTACTTC
cdr3_aa: CAISDRASGGYQETQYF

cdr3_length: 14
j_call: TRBJ1-1
v_call: TRBV18
clone_size: -
d_call: -
cdr3_nt: TGTGCCAGCTCACCAACGTTCAGATTAACTGAAGCTTTCTTT
cdr3_aa: CASSPTFRLTEAFF

cdr3_length: 11
j_call: TRBJ1-1
v_call: TRBV13
clone_size: -
d_call: -
cdr3_nt: TGTGCCAGCAGCTCGGGAGCTTCAGCTTTCTTT
cdr3_aa: CASSSGASAFF

cdr3_length: 15
j_call: TRBJ1-1
v_call: TRBV4-1
clone_size: -
d_call: -
cdr3_nt: TGCGCCAGCAGCCAAGAACCAGGGACGGTCTCTGAAGCTTTCTTT
cdr3_aa: CASSQEPGTVSEAFF